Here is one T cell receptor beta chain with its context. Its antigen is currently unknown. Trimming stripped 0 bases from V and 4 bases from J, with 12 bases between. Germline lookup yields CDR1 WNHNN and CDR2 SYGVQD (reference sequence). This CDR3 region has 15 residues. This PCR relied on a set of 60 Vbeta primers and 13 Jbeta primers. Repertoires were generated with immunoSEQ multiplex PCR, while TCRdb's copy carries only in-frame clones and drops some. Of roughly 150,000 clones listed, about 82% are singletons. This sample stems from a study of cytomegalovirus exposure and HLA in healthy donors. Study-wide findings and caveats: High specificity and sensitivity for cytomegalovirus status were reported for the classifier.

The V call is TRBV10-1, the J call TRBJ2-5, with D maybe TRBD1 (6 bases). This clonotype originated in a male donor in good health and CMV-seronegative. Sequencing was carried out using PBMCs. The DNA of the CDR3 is TGCGCCAGCAGTGAGTCGAGTCAGGGGCTAGAGACCCAGTACTTC. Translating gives CASSESSQGLETQYF.